The source of this T cell receptor beta chain is a study of human T cells and chemical hapten exposure. About the research overall: Reading of the patch tests, which applied 0.01% DPC to the upper back, occurred at 6 days.

Sample time point: patch test 3, about 24 weeks after DPC sensitization. Treatment here: therapeutic diphenylcyclopropenone sensitization with weekly scalp DPC. CDR3 length equals 13 residues. J was trimmed by 5 bases and V by 6 bases; bases with no gene match: 4. Germline V lookup: CDR1 MNHEY, CDR2 SVGAGI. One entry per CDR3 protein, called by TCRdb with MiXCR from the RACE reads. The sample includes over 150,000 distinct CDR3 sequences, 25% to 35% of them seen just once. The sample here was whole blood, taken in connection with sensitization to the hapten diphenylcyclopropenone (DPC). The receptor comes from a woman aged 18-29 years with alopecia areata. Some clones in this sample may be carry-over from other donors' samples. The chain recombines TRBV6-5 with TRBJ2-7, with TRBD1 identical over 10 bases. CDR3 amino acids: CASSRDRGNEQYF. DNA for the CDR3: TGTGCCAGCAGCCGGGACAGGGGCAACGAGCAGTACTTC.